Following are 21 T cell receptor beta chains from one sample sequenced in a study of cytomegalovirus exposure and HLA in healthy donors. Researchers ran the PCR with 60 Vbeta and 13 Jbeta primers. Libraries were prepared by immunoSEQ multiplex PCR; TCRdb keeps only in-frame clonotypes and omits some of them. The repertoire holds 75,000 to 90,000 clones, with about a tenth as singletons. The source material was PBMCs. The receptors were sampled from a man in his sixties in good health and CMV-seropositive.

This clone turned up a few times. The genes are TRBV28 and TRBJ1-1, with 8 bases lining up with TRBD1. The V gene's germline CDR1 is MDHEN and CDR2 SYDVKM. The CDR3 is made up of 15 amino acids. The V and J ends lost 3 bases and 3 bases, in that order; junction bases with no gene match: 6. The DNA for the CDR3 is TGTGCCAGCAGTTTCTTACAGGGGGGTGACACTGAAGCTTTCTTT. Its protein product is CASSFLQGGDTEAFF.

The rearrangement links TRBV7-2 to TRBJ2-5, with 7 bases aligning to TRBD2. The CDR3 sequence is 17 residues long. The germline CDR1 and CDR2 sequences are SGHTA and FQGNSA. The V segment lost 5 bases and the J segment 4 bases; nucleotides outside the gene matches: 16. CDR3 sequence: CASSPFPGLAAGETQYF. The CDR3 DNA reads TGTGCCAGCAGCCCGTTCCCCGGGCTAGCGGCAGGAGAGACCCAGTACTTC.

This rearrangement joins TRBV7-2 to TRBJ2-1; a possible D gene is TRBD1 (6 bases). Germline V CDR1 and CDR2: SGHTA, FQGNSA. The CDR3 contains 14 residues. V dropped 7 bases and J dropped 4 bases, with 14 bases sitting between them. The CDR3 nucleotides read TGTGCCAGCATCCTTACCACAGGGTACAATGAGCAGTTCTTC. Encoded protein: CASILTTGYNEQFF. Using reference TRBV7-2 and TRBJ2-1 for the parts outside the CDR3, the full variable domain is GAGVSQSPSNKVTEKGKDVELRCDPISGHTALYWYRQSLGQGLEFLIYFQGNSAPDKSGLPSDRFSAERTGGSVSTLTIQRTQQEDSAVYLCASILTTGYNEQFFGPGTRLTVL.

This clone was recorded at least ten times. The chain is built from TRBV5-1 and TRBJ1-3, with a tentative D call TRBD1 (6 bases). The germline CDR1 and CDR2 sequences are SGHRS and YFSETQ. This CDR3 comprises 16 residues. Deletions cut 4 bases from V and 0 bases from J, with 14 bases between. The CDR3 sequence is CASSTLGQRSGNTIYF. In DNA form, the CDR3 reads TGCGCCAGCAGCACTCTGGGACAACGCTCTGGAAACACCATATATTTT.

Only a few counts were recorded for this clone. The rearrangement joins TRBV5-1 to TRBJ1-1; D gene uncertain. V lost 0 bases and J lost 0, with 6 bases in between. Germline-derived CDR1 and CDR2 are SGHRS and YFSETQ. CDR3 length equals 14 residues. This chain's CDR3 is CASSLGRLNTEAFF. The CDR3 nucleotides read TGCGCCAGCAGCTTGGGCAGGTTGAACACTGAAGCTTTCTTT.

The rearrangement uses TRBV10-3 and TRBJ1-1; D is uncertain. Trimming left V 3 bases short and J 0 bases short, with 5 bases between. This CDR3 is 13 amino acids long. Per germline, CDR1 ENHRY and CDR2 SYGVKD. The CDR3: CAISESLNTEAFF. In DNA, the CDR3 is TGTGCCATCAGTGAATCTTTGAACACTGAAGCTTTCTTT.

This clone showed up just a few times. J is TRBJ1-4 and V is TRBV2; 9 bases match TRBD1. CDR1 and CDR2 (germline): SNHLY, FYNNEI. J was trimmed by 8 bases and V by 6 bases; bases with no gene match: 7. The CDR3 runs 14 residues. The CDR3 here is CASSAGQGREKLFF. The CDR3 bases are TGTGCCAGCAGCGCGGGACAGGGCCGGGAAAAACTGTTTTTT.

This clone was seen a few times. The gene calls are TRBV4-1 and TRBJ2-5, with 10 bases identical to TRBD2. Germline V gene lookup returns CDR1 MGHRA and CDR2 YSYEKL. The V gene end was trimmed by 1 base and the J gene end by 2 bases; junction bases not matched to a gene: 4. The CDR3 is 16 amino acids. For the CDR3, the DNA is TGCGCCAGCAGCCAAGTTGGGACTAGCGTTCAAGAGACCCAGTACTTC. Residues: CASSQVGTSVQETQYF.

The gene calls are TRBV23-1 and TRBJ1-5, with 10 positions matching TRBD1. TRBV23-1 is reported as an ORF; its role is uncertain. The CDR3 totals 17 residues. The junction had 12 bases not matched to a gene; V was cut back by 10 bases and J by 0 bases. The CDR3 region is CATNEGQGTNSNQPQHF. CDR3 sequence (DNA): TGCGCCACCAATGAGGGACAGGGGACAAATAGCAATCAGCCCCAGCATTTT.

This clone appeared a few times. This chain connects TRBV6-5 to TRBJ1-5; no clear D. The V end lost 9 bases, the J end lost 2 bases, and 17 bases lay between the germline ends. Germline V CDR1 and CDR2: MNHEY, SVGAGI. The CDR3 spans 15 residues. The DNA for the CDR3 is TGTGCCAGTAAGGCCGCCCGAGGAGGCAATCAGCCCCAGCATTTT. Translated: CASKAARGGNQPQHF.

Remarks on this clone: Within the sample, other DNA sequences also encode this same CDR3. The CDR3 sequence: CASSLLAGSGNEQFF. CDR3 in DNA: TGCGCCAGCAGCTTACTAGCGGGATCTGGTAATGAGCAGTTCTTC. This chain links TRBV5-1 with TRBJ2-1; TRBD2 aligns across 10 bases. The CDR3 loop spans 15 amino acids. Per germline, CDR1 SGHRS and CDR2 YFSETQ. J lost 7 bases, V lost 2 bases, and 6 bases had no gene match.

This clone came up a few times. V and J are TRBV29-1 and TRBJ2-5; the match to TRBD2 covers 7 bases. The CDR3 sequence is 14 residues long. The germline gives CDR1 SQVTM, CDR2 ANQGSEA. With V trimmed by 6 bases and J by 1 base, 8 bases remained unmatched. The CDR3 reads CSVRAGELQETQYF. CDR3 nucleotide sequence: TGCAGCGTGAGGGCGGGGGAACTCCAAGAGACCCAGTACTTC.

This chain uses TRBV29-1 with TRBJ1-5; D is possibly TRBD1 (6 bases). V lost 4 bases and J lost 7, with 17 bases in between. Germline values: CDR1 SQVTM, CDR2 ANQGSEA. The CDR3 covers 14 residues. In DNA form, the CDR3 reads TGCAGCGTTGGGGGGGCGGGGGGCCACCAGCCCCAGCATTTT. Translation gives CSVGGAGGHQPQHF.

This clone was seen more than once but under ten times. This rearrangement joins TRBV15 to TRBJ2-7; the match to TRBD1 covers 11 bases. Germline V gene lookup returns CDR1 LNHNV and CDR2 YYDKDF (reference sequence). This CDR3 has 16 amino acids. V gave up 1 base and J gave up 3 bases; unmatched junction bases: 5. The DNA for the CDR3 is TGTGCCACCAGCAGAGTAAGGACAGGGGGCTTCTACGAGCAGTACTTC. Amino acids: CATSRVRTGGFYEQYF.

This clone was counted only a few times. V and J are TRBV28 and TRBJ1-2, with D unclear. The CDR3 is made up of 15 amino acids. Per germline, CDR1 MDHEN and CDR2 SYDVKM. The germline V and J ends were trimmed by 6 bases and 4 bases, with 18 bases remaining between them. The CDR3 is CASSSEGGVIYGYTF. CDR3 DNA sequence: TGTGCCAGCAGCTCAGAGGGCGGCGTCATCTATGGCTACACCTTC.

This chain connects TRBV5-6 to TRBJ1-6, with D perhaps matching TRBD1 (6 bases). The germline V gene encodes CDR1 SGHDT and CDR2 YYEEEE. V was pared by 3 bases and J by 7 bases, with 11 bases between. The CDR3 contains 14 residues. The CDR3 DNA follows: TGTGCCAGCAGCTCCGACAGGAGAAATTCACCCCTCCACTTT. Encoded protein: CASSSDRRNSPLHF. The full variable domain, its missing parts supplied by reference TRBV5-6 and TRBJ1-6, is DAGVTQSPTHLIKTRGQQVTLRCSPKSGHDTVSWYQQALGQGPQFIFQYYEEEERQRGNFPDRFSGHQFPNYSSELNVNALLLGDSALYLCASSSDRRNSPLHFGNGTRLTVT.

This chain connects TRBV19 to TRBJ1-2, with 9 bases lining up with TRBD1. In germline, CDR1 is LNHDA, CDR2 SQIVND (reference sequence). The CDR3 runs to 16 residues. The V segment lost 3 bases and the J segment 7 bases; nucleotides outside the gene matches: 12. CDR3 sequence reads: CASSIGTGYRVPGYTF. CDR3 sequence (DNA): TGTGCCAGTAGTATTGGGACAGGGTATCGGGTCCCTGGCTACACCTTC. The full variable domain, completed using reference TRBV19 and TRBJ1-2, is DGGITQSPKYLFRKEGQNVTLSCEQNLNHDAMYWYRQDPGQGLRLIYYSQIVNDFQKGDIAEGYSVSREKKESFPLTVTSAQKNPTAFYLCASSIGTGYRVPGYTFGSGTRLTVV.

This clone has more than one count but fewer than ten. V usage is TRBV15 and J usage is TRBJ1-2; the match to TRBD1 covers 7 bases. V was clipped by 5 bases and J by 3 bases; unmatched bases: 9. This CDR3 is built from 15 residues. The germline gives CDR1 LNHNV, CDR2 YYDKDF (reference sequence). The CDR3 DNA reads TGTGCCACCAGCTACAACAGGGGATCTTACTATGGCTACACCTTC. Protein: CATSYNRGSYYGYTF.

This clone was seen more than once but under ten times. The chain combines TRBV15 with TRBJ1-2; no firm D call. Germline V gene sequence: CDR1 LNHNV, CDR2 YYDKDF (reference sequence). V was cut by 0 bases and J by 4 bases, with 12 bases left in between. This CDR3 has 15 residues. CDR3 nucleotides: TGTGCCACCAGCAGAGACCCCGCAGATCTCTATGGCTACACCTTC. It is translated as CATSRDPADLYGYTF.

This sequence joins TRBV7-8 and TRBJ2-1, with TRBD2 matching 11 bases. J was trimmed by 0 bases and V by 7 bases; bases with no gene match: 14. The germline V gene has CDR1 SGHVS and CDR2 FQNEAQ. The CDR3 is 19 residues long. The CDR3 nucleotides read TGTGCCAGCACCCCGGGGCTAGCGGGGGGCCCGAGCTCCTACAATGAGCAGTTCTTC. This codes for CASTPGLAGGPSSYNEQFF.

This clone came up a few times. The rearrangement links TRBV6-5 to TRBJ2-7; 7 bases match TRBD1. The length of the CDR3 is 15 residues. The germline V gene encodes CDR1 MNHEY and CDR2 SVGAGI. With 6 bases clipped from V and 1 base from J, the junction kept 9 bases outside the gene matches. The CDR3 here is CASRPSQGSSYEQYV. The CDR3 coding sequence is TGTGCCAGCAGGCCTTCACAGGGGTCTTCCTACGAGCAGTACGTC.